Each of the 10 T cell receptor beta chains below was sequenced from the same sample in a study of T cell repertoires in cytomegalovirus infection. TCRdb ran MiXCR on the reads and lists one entry per CDR3 protein. The sample carries roughly 300,000 distinct CDR3 sequences, more than 20% recorded once. Specimen: PBMCs. All receptors derive from a human donor in good health (CMV status not recorded). Some clones in this sample may be carry-over from other donors' samples.

The chain combines TRBV7-9 with TRBJ2-1; D remains ambiguous. Trimming pared 8 bases from V and 1 base from J, leaving 9 bases between. The CDR3 sequence is 13 residues long. Looked up from germline, CDR1 is SEHNR and CDR2 is FQNEAQ (reference sequence). This chain's CDR3 is CASGKGSYNEQFF. CDR3 bases: TGTGCCAGCGGTAAGGGTTCCTACAATGAGCAGTTCTTC.

This clonotype appeared a few times. At one boundary the junction diverges from the germline segment, which might be a read error. The chain is built from TRBV5-8 and TRBJ1-1; perhaps TRBD1 as D (6 bases). Looked up from germline, CDR1 is SGHTS and CDR2 is YDEGEE. This CDR3 comprises 15 residues. CDR3 coding DNA: TGTGCCGGCAGCTTGGGCAGGGGATATGACACTGAAGCTTTCTTT. The encoded protein is CAGSLGRGYDTEAFF.

The genes are TRBV11-1 and TRBJ2-1, with D possibly matching TRBD2 (6 bases). Per germline, CDR1 SGHAT and CDR2 FQDESV (reference sequence). The CDR3 is 18 residues long. V gave up 2 bases and J gave up 1 base, with 18 bases separating them. The CDR3 region has the DNA TGTGCCAGCAGCTTAATGTCCTTGCGGGGCGGATCCTACAATGAGCAGTTCTTC. It translates to CASSLMSLRGGSYNEQFF.

As to this clonotype: This may come from a read error, since a much larger clone is one base off. The gene calls are TRBV7-2 and TRBJ2-7, with D maybe TRBD2 (7 bases). The V gene's germline CDR1 is SGHTA and CDR2 FQGNSA. The CDR3 extends over 17 amino acids. The CDR3 bases are TGTGCCTGCAGCTTAGGGGGGGTTTCCCCCATCTCCTACGAGCAGTACTTC. It encodes CACSLGGVSPISYEQYF.

V gene TRBV20-1 combines with J gene TRBJ2-1; no definite D call. This CDR3 is built from 11 residues. CDR1 is DFQATT and CDR2 is SNEGSKA in the germline V gene (reference sequence). V lost 2 bases, J lost 5 bases, and 4 bases lay in between. DNA for the CDR3: TGCAGTGCTAGAAATGACAATGAGCAGTTCTTC. Translated, it gives CSARNDNEQFF.

In this sample, this clonotype turned up a few times. A read error may account for a junction end that differs from germline. This chain connects TRBV28 to TRBJ2-4; D unclear. The V gene's germline CDR1 is MDHEN and CDR2 SYDVKM. There are 11 residues in the CDR3. CDR3 nucleotides: TGTGCCGCCCGTTTTAGGGAAGTGCTTGACTTC. Translated, it gives CAARFREVLDF.

This clonotype has only a few counts. The rearrangement links TRBV12-5 to TRBJ2-2; 7 bases match TRBD1. Germline V CDR1 and CDR2: LGHNT, FRNRAP. Germline trimming cut 1 base from V and 5 bases from J; bases unmatched to any gene: 7. The CDR3 is 16 amino acids. The CDR3 sequence: CASGLGSGTDTGELFF. CDR3 DNA: TGTGCTAGTGGTTTGGGTTCCGGGACAGATACCGGGGAGCTGTTTTTT.

This sequence joins TRBV4-3 and TRBJ1-2; D unclear. V was trimmed by 0 bases and J by 5 bases, leaving 13 bases between them. The CDR3 contains 15 residues. The germline V gene has CDR1 LGHNA and CDR2 YSLEER. In DNA form, the CDR3 reads TGCGCCAGCAGCCAAGATACAAGGAACTGGTATGGCTACACCTTC. Translated, it gives CASSQDTRNWYGYTF.

This clonotype was detected a few times. V is TRBV29-1 and J is TRBJ2-5, with 9 bases matching TRBD2. The CDR3 runs to 15 residues. V gave up 3 bases and J gave up 5 bases; unmatched junction bases: 10. CDR1 SQVTM and CDR2 ANQGSEA come from the germline V gene. CDR3: CSVDIAGVPSETQYF. CDR3 sequence (DNA): TGCAGCGTTGACATAGCGGGAGTTCCCTCGGAGACCCAGTACTTC.

This clonotype was seen a few times. In DNA form, the CDR3 reads TGCGCCAGCAGCTTGGAACCGGAACCGAACACCGGGGAGCTGTTTTTT. This encodes CASSLEPEPNTGELFF. The rearrangement links TRBV5-1 to TRBJ2-2; the D is unclear. With 0 bases removed from V and 0 bases from J, the gap between germline ends came to 9 bases. There are 16 residues in the CDR3. CDR1 SGHRS and CDR2 YFSETQ come from the germline V gene.